The 15 T cell receptor beta chains in this list originate from one sample, sequenced in a study of T cell responses to AZD1222 COVID-19 vaccine. Using immunoSEQ multiplex PCR, the repertoire was profiled, and TCRdb retains in-frame clones only, with some absent. The sample has about 160,000 clones, roughly nine tenths seen once. Source: peripheral blood, taken on day 0 of MenACWY control vaccination. These receptors all come from an adult in good health.

This chain connects TRBV28 to TRBJ1-1; tentative D call: TRBD1 (5 bases). V shed 6 bases and J shed 4 bases, with 18 bases lying between them. CDR1 is MDHEN, CDR2 SYDVKM, per germline. The CDR3 consists of 15 residues. CDR3 nucleotide sequence: TGTGCCAGCAGCCAGCCCAACGGGGCCGGCACTGAAGCTTTCTTT. Amino acids: CASSQPNGAGTEAFF.

This chain connects TRBV7-2 to TRBJ2-2; 8 bases align to TRBD2. CDR1 SGHTA and CDR2 FQGNSA come from the germline V gene. CDR3 length: 15 residues. Trimming at V came to 5 bases and at J to 8 bases, leaving 10 bases not matched to a gene. The CDR3 region has the DNA TGTGCCAGCAGCCTCGGGACTAGTACTTTGGGGGAGCTGTTTTTT. Protein sequence: CASSLGTSTLGELFF.

The chain recombines TRBV24-1 with TRBJ2-3, with 13 bases lining up with TRBD2. The V and J ends lost 2 bases and 5 bases, in that order; junction bases with no gene match: 3. Per the germline V gene, CDR1 is KGHDR and CDR2 is SFDVKD. The CDR3 covers 16 residues. The CDR3 sequence: CATSDWTSGSGDTQYF. CDR3 bases: TGTGCCACCAGTGATTGGACTAGCGGGAGTGGAGATACGCAGTATTTT.

The chain uses TRBV6-2 or TRBV6-3 and TRBJ2-5; D uncertain. The CDR3 spans 14 residues. CDR1 and CDR2 (germline): MNHEY, SVGEGT. Trimming removed 2 bases at V and 4 bases at J, with 11 bases between. CDR3 protein: CASSYALWRETQYF. CDR3 sequence (DNA): TGTGCCAGCAGTTACGCTCTCTGGAGAGAGACCCAGTACTTC.

V gene TRBV6-5 combines with J gene TRBJ2-5, with D unclear. V lost 7 bases and J lost 4, with 13 bases in between. The CDR3 runs 13 residues. Germline V gene data show CDR1 as MNHEY and CDR2 as SVGAGI. Here the CDR3 reads CASKPSTAETQYF. As DNA, the CDR3 is TGTGCCAGCAAGCCCTCGACGGCAGAGACCCAGTACTTC.

The J gene is TRBJ2-3, the V gene TRBV24-1; D is possibly TRBD1 (5 bases). The CDR3 contains 15 residues. Germline-derived CDR1 and CDR2 are KGHDR and SFDVKD. V lost 4 bases and J 4 bases, leaving 14 bases between the germline ends. The CDR3 here is CATSDQTARADTQYF. The CDR3 region has the DNA TGTGCCACCAGTGACCAAACGGCCAGGGCAGATACGCAGTATTTT.

The chain links TRBV5-6 to TRBJ1-6; D is unresolved. CDR1 is SGHDT and CDR2 is YYEEEE in the germline V gene. V was clipped by 0 bases and J by 4 bases, with 5 bases between them. This CDR3 comprises 14 residues. CDR3 residues: CASSLEIYNSPLHF. The CDR3 DNA sequence: TGTGCCAGCAGCTTGGAGATTTATAATTCACCCCTCCACTTT.

The rearrangement joins TRBV24-1 to TRBJ2-5, with 7 bases matching TRBD2. With 6 bases clipped from V and 4 bases from J, the junction kept 4 bases outside the gene matches. The germline gives CDR1 KGHDR, CDR2 SFDVKD. The length of the CDR3 is 13 residues. In nucleotides, the CDR3 is TGTGCCACCAGTCCAGGGAGGGGAGAGACCCAGTACTTC. Translating it yields CATSPGRGETQYF.

The V and J genes are TRBV19 and TRBJ2-6; possibly TRBD1 for D (5 bases). Germline V CDR1 and CDR2: LNHDA, SQIVND (reference sequence). The CDR3 consists of 17 residues. V lost 4 bases and J 2 bases, leaving 15 bases between the germline ends. For the CDR3, the DNA is TGTGCCAGTAGTACCTTCCAGGGATTCGCTGGGGCCAACGTCCTGACTTTC. Amino acid sequence: CASSTFQGFAGANVLTF.

V and J are TRBV28 and TRBJ2-5; maybe TRBD2 (5 bases). Looked up from germline, CDR1 is MDHEN and CDR2 is SYDVKM. V gave up 6 bases and J gave up 4 bases, with 12 bases separating them. The CDR3 is made up of 13 amino acids. In DNA form, the CDR3 reads TGTGCCAGCAGGACCGAGGACTTAGAGACCCAGTACTTC. Amino acids: CASRTEDLETQYF.

To note about this clone: Other DNA sequences in the same sample also yield this CDR3. This chain links TRBV28 with TRBJ1-1; perhaps TRBD1 as D (6 bases). CDR1 and CDR2 from the germline V gene are MDHEN and SYDVKM. Trimming shortened V by 2 bases and J by 5 bases, and 12 bases separated the two germline ends. The CDR3 contains 14 residues. The CDR3 nucleotides read TGTGCCAGCAGTTTAAGGCAGGGGTGGACTGAAGCTTTCTTT. Its protein is CASSLRQGWTEAFF.

In this sample, this clone turned up once. CDR3 loop: CASSGEPGHLNTGELFF. The CDR3 DNA reads TGTGCCAGCAGCGGAGAGCCGGGACACCTGAACACCGGGGAGCTGTTTTTT. The chain couples TRBV9 to TRBJ2-2; D is possibly TRBD1 (6 bases). V lost 3 bases, J lost 1 base, and 16 bases lay in between. Germline V gene lookup returns CDR1 SGDLS and CDR2 YYNGEE. CDR3 length equals 17 residues.

The chain recombines TRBV3-1 (or the pseudogene TRBV3-2) with TRBJ2-6; D perhaps matches TRBD1 (5 bases). V lost 2 bases, J lost 2 bases, and 7 bases lay in between. The germline V gene encodes CDR1 LGHDT and CDR2 YNNKEL (reference sequence). The length of the CDR3 is 15 residues. Here the CDR3 DNA reads TGTGCCAGCAGCCAAAAGGGGACTGGGGCCAACGTCCTGACTTTC. This sequence encodes CASSQKGTGANVLTF.

The table lists this clone with a few counts. This chain connects TRBV6-2 or TRBV6-3 to TRBJ1-5; no clear D gene. CDR3 length: 15 amino acids. V was pared by 1 base and J by 1 base, with 8 bases between. Germline CDR1 MNHEY, CDR2 SVGEGT. Written as DNA, the CDR3 is TGTGCCAGCAGTTACTGGCGGACGAGCAATCAGCCCCAGCATTTT. Translating gives CASSYWRTSNQPQHF.

J is TRBJ1-1 and V is TRBV29-1, with D perhaps matching TRBD1 (6 bases). The CDR3 loop spans 12 amino acids. From germline, CDR1 is SQVTM and CDR2 ANQGSEA. Trimming pared 5 bases from V and 7 bases from J, leaving 14 bases between. In DNA, the CDR3 is TGCAGCGTTACCGGGACACAGGTTGAAGCTTTCTTT. Translation: CSVTGTQVEAFF.